Sequencing of this T cell receptor (beta chain) was carried out in a study of Ad26.COV2.S vaccination and SARS-CoV-2 variants. The treatment: 19 received Ad26.COV2.S at low or high dose, single or two shots; about 5 received placebo; per-sample allocation not given. Day 63 following the first vaccine or placebo injection was when the samples were taken. Trimming removed 1 base from V and 9 bases from J; junction bases left unmatched: 7. The CDR3 has 15 residues. Germline assignment: CDR1 LGHDT and CDR2 YNNKEL (reference sequence). TCRdb's table, derived via immunoSEQ multiplex PCR, lists solely in-frame clones and lacks some. Of about 350,000 clones in the sample, around 88% were seen once.

The starting material was peripheral blood, obtained in a trial of Ad26.COV2.S vaccine versus placebo. The chain combines TRBV3-1 (or the pseudogene TRBV3-2) with TRBJ2-1, with 9 nucleotides matching TRBD2. The clonotype was recovered from a person aged 18 to 59 who received the Ad26.COV2.S COVID-19 vaccine or a placebo. CDR3 in amino acids: CASSQASGRLGEQFF. The CDR3 DNA sequence: TGTGCCAGCAGCCAAGCCAGCGGGAGGTTGGGTGAGCAGTTCTTC.